The next 21 T cell receptor beta chains were all read from a single sample in a study of CD4 T cells in relation to SARS-CoV-2 and coronaviruses. Their specific antigens are unknown. Produced via immunoSEQ multiplex PCR; TCRdb's table is partial and in-frame only. The sample holds tens of thousands of clones, less than 85% seen once. CD4+ T cells from unexposed donors were obtained before the COVID-19 pandemic (2011-2018). After roughly ten days of culture, CD4+ T cells were isolated. Sequencing input: CD4+ T cells from PBMCs, cultured in vitro. The receptor set was obtained from a human donor in good health.

This clone has more than one count but fewer than ten. The rearrangement links TRBV5-1 to TRBJ2-7; 7 bases match TRBD1. The CDR3 length is 16 residues. The trim removed 4 bases at V and 0 bases at J, leaving 10 bases unmatched. CDR1 is SGHRS and CDR2 is YFSETQ in the germline V gene. The CDR3 DNA sequence: TGCGCCAGCAGCGTCGTACCGGGACAGTCCTCCTACGAGCAGTACTTC. Its protein product is CASSVVPGQSSYEQYF.

V and J are TRBV28 and TRBJ1-6; D gene ambiguous. CDR1 MDHEN and CDR2 SYDVKM come from the germline V gene. This CDR3 spans 17 amino acids. V was trimmed by 5 bases and J by 8 bases, leaving 22 bases between them. In DNA, the CDR3 is TGTGCCAGCAGTCCAATGACTGGTCCTCGCGGAGATTCACCCCTCCACTTT. Translation: CASSPMTGPRGDSPLHF.

The genes are TRBV25-1 and TRBJ2-7; 11 positions match TRBD1. Trimming at V came to 6 bases and at J to 0 bases, leaving 10 bases not matched to a gene. The germline V gene encodes CDR1 MGHDK and CDR2 SYGVNS. The CDR3 has 17 residues. In DNA form, the CDR3 reads TGTGCCAGCAGCGGACCGTCGGGACAGGGGGGCTCCTACGAGCAGTACTTC. It encodes CASSGPSGQGGSYEQYF.

This clone turned up a few times. The chain has TRBV6-4 and TRBJ2-1; D might be TRBD1 (5 bases). Trimming pared 5 bases from V and 5 bases from J, leaving 13 bases between. Germline CDR1 is MRHNA and CDR2 is SNTAGT. The CDR3 runs 14 residues. The CDR3: CASSRRGLDNEQFF. Here the CDR3 DNA reads TGTGCCAGCAGTCGAAGGGGCTTAGACAATGAGCAGTTCTTC.

This chain joins TRBV7-2 and TRBJ2-1; TRBD2 is a possible D gene (6 bases). Trimming removed 0 bases from V and 1 base from J, with 10 bases in between. The germline V gene encodes CDR1 SGHTA and CDR2 FQGNSA. This CDR3 region has 16 residues. CDR3 in amino acids: CASSLASGVSYNEQFF. Here the CDR3 DNA reads TGTGCCAGCAGCTTAGCTAGCGGAGTTTCCTACAATGAGCAGTTCTTC.

The gene calls are TRBV11-2 and TRBJ1-4; D remains unclear. CDR1 is SGHAT, CDR2 FQNNGV, per germline. V was shortened by 6 bases and J by 3 bases, with 23 bases between the two germline ends. This CDR3 is 18 amino acids long. CDR3 nucleotides: TGTGCCAGCAGTTCAAGGCGGGGTAGTGGTTTTTCTAATGAAAAACTGTTTTTT. Protein product: CASSSRRGSGFSNEKLFF.

This sequence joins TRBV28 and TRBJ2-2; a weak D match, TRBD2 (6 bases). CDR3 length: 16 residues. Germline V gene sequence: CDR1 MDHEN, CDR2 SYDVKM. V was clipped by 4 bases and J by 5 bases, with 17 bases between them. The CDR3 region is CASSSSGGTATGELFF. The CDR3, as DNA: TGTGCCAGCAGTTCCTCGGGCGGGACGGCTACCGGGGAGCTGTTTTTT. Together with reference TRBV28 and TRBJ2-2, the CDR3 gives the full variable domain: DVKVTQSSRYLVKRTGEKVFLECVQDMDHENMFWYRQDPGLGLRLIYFSYDVKMKEKGDIPEGYSVSREKKERFSLILESASTNQTSMYLCASSSSGGTATGELFFGEGSRLTVL.

V and J are TRBV10-1 and TRBJ2-3, with unresolved D. CDR1 is WNHNN, CDR2 SYGVQD, per germline (reference sequence). The CDR3 contains 12 residues. Trimming cost V 8 bases and J 5 bases, with 11 bases left between them. The chain's CDR3 is CASRSSGDTQYF. The CDR3 DNA sequence: TGCGCCAGCCGGTCGTCGGGAGATACGCAGTATTTT.

This clone was seen more than once but under ten times. The chain combines TRBV9 with TRBJ2-7, with 10 nucleotides matching TRBD1. The CDR3 extends over 16 amino acids. Trimming at V came to 2 bases and at J to 2 bases, leaving 7 bases not matched to a gene. The germline gives CDR1 SGDLS, CDR2 YYNGEE. This chain's CDR3 is CASSVDPGQGPYEQYF. In DNA, the CDR3 is TGTGCCAGCAGCGTGGATCCGGGACAGGGGCCCTACGAGCAGTACTTC.

This clone was seen only a few times. The V gene is TRBV5-6, the J gene TRBJ2-1; D is ambiguous. This CDR3 has 12 amino acids. Germline CDR1 and CDR2: SGHDT and YYEEEE. Trimming took off 4 bases at V and 9 bases at J, with 11 bases between the two ends. CDR3: CASSDKRLEQFF. The CDR3 DNA is TGTGCCAGCAGCGACAAGCGACTTGAGCAGTTCTTC.

V and J are TRBV11-2 and TRBJ2-7, with 9 positions matching TRBD1. V lost 4 bases, J lost 2 bases, and 3 bases stayed unmatched. Germline V lookup: CDR1 SGHAT, CDR2 FQNNGV. This CDR3 comprises 14 residues. CDR3 DNA: TGTGCCAGCAGCTCCGGGACAGGGACCTACGAGCAGTACTTC. This translates into CASSSGTGTYEQYF.

The chain links TRBV6-5 to TRBJ2-7; 16 bases line up with TRBD2. Germline CDR1 MNHEY, CDR2 SVGAGI. The V and J ends lost 6 bases and 6 bases, in that order; junction bases with no gene match: 5. CDR3 length: 15 residues. The CDR3 sequence is CASRGLAGGPVEQYF. Written as DNA, the CDR3 is TGTGCCAGCAGGGGACTAGCGGGAGGGCCGGTCGAGCAGTACTTC.

The chain is built from TRBV7-9 and TRBJ1-4, with 8 bases lining up with TRBD1. After removal of 6 bases from V and 7 bases from J, the junction contained 7 bases not matched to a gene. CDR1 and CDR2 (germline): SEHNR, FQNEAQ (reference sequence). The CDR3 consists of 14 residues. DNA of the CDR3: TGTGCCAGCAGTTCCGACAGGGGTGGTGAAAAACTGTTTTTT. Amino acids: CASSSDRGGEKLFF.

The chain uses TRBV20-1 and TRBJ1-1; no clear D gene. This CDR3 spans 13 amino acids. The germline V and J ends were trimmed by 3 bases and 5 bases, with 13 bases remaining between them. Germline CDR1 DFQATT, CDR2 SNEGSKA (reference sequence). CDR3 nucleotide sequence: TGCAGTGCTAGTCATTCGTCCTGGACTGAAGCTTTCTTT. As protein: CSASHSSWTEAFF.

This clone has only one observation. This rearrangement joins TRBV6-5 to TRBJ2-7, with 11 bases matching TRBD2. The V gene end was trimmed by 11 bases and the J gene end by 4 bases; junction bases not matched to a gene: 7. Germline V gene sequence: CDR1 MNHEY, CDR2 SVGAGI. The CDR3 totals 13 residues. This chain's CDR3 is CAVRLAGIYEQYF. In DNA form, the CDR3 reads TGTGCCGTACGACTAGCGGGGATTTACGAGCAGTACTTC.

The chain links TRBV6-5 to TRBJ2-7; 9 bases agree with TRBD1. Per germline, CDR1 MNHEY and CDR2 SVGAGI. The junction had 2 bases not matched to a gene; V was cut back by 6 bases and J by 2 bases. The CDR3 sequence is 13 residues long. The chain's CDR3 is CASRGTGPYEQYF. The CDR3, as DNA: TGTGCCAGCAGGGGGACAGGGCCCTACGAGCAGTACTTC.

This clone was counted a few times. The CDR3 sequence: CASSPGITEAFF. CDR3 coding DNA: TGCGCCAGCAGCCCGGGAATCACTGAAGCTTTCTTT. The J gene is TRBJ1-1, the V gene TRBV10-1; D unclear. Germline CDR1 reads WNHNN; CDR2 reads SYGVQD (reference sequence). There are 12 residues in the CDR3. Trimming removed 6 bases at V and 4 bases at J, with 9 bases between.

This chain uses TRBV25-1 with TRBJ2-3; D ambiguous. Germline V CDR1 and CDR2: MGHDK, SYGVNS. There are 14 residues in the CDR3. Trimming took 2 bases from V and 6 from J, leaving 12 bases between them. The CDR3 DNA reads as TGTGCCAGCAGTGAACGCTTTCGGGTGGATACGCAGTATTTT. This sequence encodes CASSERFRVDTQYF. Filled out from reference TRBV25-1 and TRBJ2-3, the complete variable domain reads EADIYQTPRYLVIGTGKKITLECSQTMGHDKMYWYQQDPGMELHLIHYSYGVNSTEKGDLSSESTVSRIRTEHFPLTLESARPSHTSQYLCASSERFRVDTQYFGPGTRLTVL.

The chain's CDR3 is CAISEGTGAETQYF. CDR3 bases: TGTGCCATCAGTGAAGGGACAGGGGCAGAGACCCAGTACTTC. This chain uses TRBV10-3 with TRBJ2-5; 10 nucleotides agree with TRBD1. Germline values: CDR1 ENHRY, CDR2 SYGVKD. CDR3 length equals 14 residues. With 3 bases clipped from V and 4 bases from J, the junction kept 2 bases outside the gene matches.

The chain combines TRBV10-2 with TRBJ2-7; 10 nucleotides line up with TRBD1. The V gene end was trimmed by 2 bases and the J gene end by 2 bases; junction bases not matched to a gene: 9. The CDR3 sequence is 17 residues long. Germline V gene data show CDR1 as WSHSY and CDR2 as SAAADI. The CDR3 reads CASSEIIGTGVTYEQYF. The CDR3, as DNA: TGCGCCAGCAGTGAGATTATCGGGACAGGGGTTACCTACGAGCAGTACTTC.

The rearrangement joins TRBV4-1 to TRBJ2-1, with 9 bases fitting TRBD1. V was pared by 6 bases and J by 5 bases, with 8 bases of the junction left unmatched. CDR3 length: 15 residues. The germline gives CDR1 MGHRA, CDR2 YSYEKL. In DNA form, the CDR3 reads TGCGCCAGCAGGTCCGGGACAGGGTGGGACAATGAGCAGTTCTTC. It is translated as CASRSGTGWDNEQFF.